The clone carrying this T cell receptor beta chain showed up just a few times. Its antigen is not identified. This entry comes from a study of T cells after yellow fever vaccination. Study conclusions and caveats: Weaker, the secondary response peaked sooner, at day 5 versus 15. FACS-sorted repertoires could harbor abundant contaminating bulk-population clonotypes. Reappearance after the booster was observed for most primary-vaccination clones (roughly 97% CD4, about 90% CD8).

As TCR cDNA was made by 5'RACE template switching, a universal primer site and UMIs were added. TCRdb ran MiXCR on the 5' RACE reads and lists one entry per CDR3 protein. The table lists a few hundred thousand distinct CDR3 sequences, approximately 16% of them singletons, with 15% to 20% in the top ten. J was trimmed by 8 bases and V by 2 bases; bases with no gene match: 3. Germline CDR1 SGHRS, CDR2 YFSETQ. This CDR3 comprises 12 residues. Sequenced material: PBMCs, taken less than 6 days after the first yellow fever vaccination. This TCR derives from a man aged 18 to 29 who received the YFV17D yellow fever vaccine. This chain connects TRBV5-1 to TRBJ1-2; 7 bases fit TRBD1. CDR3 in amino acids: CASSFTGDGYTF. As DNA, the CDR3 is TGCGCCAGCAGCTTTACAGGGGACGGCTACACCTTC.